The entry that follows covers one T cell receptor beta chain sequence. Its antigen is not identified. The sample is drawn from a study of human thymus T cells. Study-level findings and limits: Thymic TCR repertoires of unrelated people reportedly overlapped highly.

CDR3 length: 14 residues. V lost 0 bases to trimming and J lost 8 bases; unmatched junction nucleotides: 6. Germline V gene data show CDR1 as SGHRS and CDR2 as YFSETQ. Resections from corrective heart surgery provided thymus tissue. The repertoire was sequenced with immunoSEQ multiplex PCR; TCRdb's copy has only in-frame clones and lacks some. Of some 120,000 clones in the sample, around 96% were seen once. The TCR comes from a boy younger than two with a congenital heart defect but otherwise immunologically healthy. The chain combines TRBV5-1 with TRBJ2-3, with 7 bases that match TRBD2. Specimen: thymus tissue. The CDR3 reads CASSLVLGEGTQYF. Here the CDR3 DNA reads TGCGCCAGCAGCTTGGTTTTGGGGGAGGGTACGCAGTATTTT. Supplemented by reference TRBV5-1 and TRBJ2-3, the full variable domain reads KAGVTQTPRYLIKTRGQQVTLSCSPISGHRSVSWYQQTPGQGLQFLFEYFSETQRNKGNFPGRFSGRQFSNSRSEMNVSTLELGDSALYLCASSLVLGEGTQYFGPGTRLTVL.